Reported below is one T cell receptor (beta chain). The data stem from a study of blood T cell repertoires in COVID-19. Study details: Acute and convalescent COVID-19 samples came from the United States, Italy and Spain. Sample material is recorded as cDNA or gDNA derived from T cells, B-cell-depleted T cells, or PBMCs.

Germline-derived CDR1 and CDR2 are SGDLS and YYNGEE. The V and J ends lost 0 bases and 1 base, in that order; junction bases with no gene match: 4. The CDR3 totals 17 residues. As handled by the study authors: Estimates of nucleated cell counts were drawn from the amplification of reference gene primers. TCRdb keeps only in-frame clones here, not all; method: immunoSEQ multiplex PCR. That table is the source of V, J and clone size, and D and trimming were worked out from the DNA. The repertoire holds 100,000 to 150,000 clones, with approximately 71% as singletons. The chain joins TRBV9 to TRBJ2-2; 9 bases agree with TRBD2. Sequencing was done on a sample of peripheral blood. This TCR derives from a woman aged 70-85 years with acute or convalescent COVID-19. Written as DNA, the CDR3 is TGTGCCAGCAGCGTAGAGCGCGGGGGGGTGAACACCGGGGAGCTGTTTTTT. Encoded protein: CASSVERGGVNTGELFF.